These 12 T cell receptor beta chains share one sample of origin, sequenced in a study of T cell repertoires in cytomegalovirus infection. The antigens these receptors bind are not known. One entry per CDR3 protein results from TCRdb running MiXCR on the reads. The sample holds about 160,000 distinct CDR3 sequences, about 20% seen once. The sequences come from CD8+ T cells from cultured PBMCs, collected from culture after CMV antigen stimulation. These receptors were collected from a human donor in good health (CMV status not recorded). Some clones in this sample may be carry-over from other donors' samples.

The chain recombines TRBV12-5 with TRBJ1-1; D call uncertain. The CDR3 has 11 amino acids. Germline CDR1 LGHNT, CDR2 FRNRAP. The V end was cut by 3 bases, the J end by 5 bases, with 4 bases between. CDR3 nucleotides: TGTGCTAGTGGTTTCCCTACTGAAGCTTTCTTT. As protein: CASGFPTEAFF.

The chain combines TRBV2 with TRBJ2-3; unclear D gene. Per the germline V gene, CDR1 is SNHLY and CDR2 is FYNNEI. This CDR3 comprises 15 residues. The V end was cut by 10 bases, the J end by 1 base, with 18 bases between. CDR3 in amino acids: CATPSLLDRTDTQYF. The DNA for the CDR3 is TGTGCCACACCTTCGTTATTGGACCGCACAGATACGCAGTATTTT. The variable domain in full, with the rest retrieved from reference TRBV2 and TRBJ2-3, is EPEVTQTPSHQVTQMGQEVILRCVPISNHLYFYWYRQILGQKVEFLVSFYNNEISEKSEIFDDQFSVERPDGSNFTLKIRSTKLEDSAMYFCATPSLLDRTDTQYFGPGTRLTVL.

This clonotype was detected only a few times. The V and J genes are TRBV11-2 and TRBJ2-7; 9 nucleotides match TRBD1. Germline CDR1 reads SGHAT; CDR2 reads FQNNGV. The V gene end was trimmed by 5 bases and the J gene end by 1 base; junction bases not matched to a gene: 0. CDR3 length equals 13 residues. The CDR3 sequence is CASSGTGSYEQYF. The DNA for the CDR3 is TGTGCCAGCAGCGGGACAGGGTCCTACGAGCAGTACTTC.

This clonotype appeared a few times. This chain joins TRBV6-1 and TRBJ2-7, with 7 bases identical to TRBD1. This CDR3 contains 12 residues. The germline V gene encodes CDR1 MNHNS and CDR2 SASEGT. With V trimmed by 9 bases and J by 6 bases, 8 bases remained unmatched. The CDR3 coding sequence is TGTGCCAGTACGACAGGGAGAAGCGAGCAGTACTTC. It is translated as CASTTGRSEQYF.

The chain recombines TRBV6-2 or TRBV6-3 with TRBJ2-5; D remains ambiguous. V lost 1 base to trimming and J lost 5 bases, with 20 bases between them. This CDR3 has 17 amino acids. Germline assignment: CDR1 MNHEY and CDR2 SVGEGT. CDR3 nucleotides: TGTGCCAGCAGTTACTTTGTGGGAAGGGCATTGCAGGAGACCCAGTACTTC. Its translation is CASSYFVGRALQETQYF.

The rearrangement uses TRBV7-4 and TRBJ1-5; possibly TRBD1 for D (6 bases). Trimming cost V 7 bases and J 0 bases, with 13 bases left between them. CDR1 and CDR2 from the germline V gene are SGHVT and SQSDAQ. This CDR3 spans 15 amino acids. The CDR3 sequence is CASTPVQGSNQPQHF. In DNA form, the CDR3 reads TGTGCCAGCACCCCGGTACAGGGTAGCAATCAGCCCCAGCATTTT.

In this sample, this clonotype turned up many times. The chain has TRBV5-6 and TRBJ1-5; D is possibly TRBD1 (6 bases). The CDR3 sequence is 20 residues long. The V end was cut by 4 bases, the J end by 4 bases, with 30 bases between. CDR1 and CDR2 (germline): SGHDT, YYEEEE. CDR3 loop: CASSVLGGDTIQVTNQPQHF. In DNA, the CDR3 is TGTGCCAGCAGCGTCCTAGGGGGGGACACTATACAGGTGACAAATCAGCCCCAGCATTTT.

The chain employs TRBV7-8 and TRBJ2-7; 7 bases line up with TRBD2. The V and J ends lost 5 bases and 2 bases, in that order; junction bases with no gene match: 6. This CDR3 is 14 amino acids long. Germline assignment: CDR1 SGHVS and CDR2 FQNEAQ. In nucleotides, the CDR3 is TGTGCCAGCAGCGTAAGCGGGGCTACCTACGAGCAGTACTTC. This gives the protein CASSVSGATYEQYF.

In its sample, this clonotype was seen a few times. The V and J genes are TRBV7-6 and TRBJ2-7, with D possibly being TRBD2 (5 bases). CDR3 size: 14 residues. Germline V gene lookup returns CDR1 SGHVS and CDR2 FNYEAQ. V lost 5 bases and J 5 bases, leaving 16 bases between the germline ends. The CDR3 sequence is CASSETPGSDEQYF. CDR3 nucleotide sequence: TGTGCCAGCAGCGAGACCCCGGGGTCCGACGAGCAGTACTTC.

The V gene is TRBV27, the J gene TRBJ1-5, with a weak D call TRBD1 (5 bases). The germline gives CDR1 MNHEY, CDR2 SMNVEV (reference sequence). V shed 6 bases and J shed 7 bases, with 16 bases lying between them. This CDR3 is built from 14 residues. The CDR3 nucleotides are TGTGCCAGCAGCCAAGGGGCGGTAGGGCAGCCCCAGCATTTT. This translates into CASSQGAVGQPQHF.

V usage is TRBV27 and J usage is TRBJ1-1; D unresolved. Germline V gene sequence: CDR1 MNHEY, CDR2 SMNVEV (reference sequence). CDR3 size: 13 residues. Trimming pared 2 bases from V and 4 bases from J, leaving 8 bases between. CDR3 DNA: TGTGCCAGCAGTTTAACGCAATTCACTGAAGCTTTCTTT. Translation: CASSLTQFTEAFF.

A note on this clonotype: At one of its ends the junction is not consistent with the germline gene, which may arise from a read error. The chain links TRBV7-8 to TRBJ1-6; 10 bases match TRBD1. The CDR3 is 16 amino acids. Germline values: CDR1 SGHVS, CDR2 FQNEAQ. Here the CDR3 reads CASSLPRDRGFSHLHF. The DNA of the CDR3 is TGTGCCAGCAGCTTACCTCGGGACAGGGGATTTTCACACCTCCACTTT.